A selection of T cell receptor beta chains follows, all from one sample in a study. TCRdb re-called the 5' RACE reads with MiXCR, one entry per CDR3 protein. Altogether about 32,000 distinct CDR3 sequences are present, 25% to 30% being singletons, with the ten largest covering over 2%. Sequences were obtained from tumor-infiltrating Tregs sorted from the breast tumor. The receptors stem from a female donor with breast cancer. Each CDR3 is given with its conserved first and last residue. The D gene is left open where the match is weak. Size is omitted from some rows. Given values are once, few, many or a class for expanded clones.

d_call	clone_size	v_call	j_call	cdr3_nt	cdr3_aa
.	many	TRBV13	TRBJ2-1	TGTGCCAGCAGCCTCCGACTGGACGGAACACAGTTCTTC	CASSLRLDGTQFF
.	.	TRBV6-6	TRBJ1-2	TGTGCCAGCAGTTACGAGGGTCTACAGTACTATGGCTACACCTTC	CASSYEGLQYYGYTF
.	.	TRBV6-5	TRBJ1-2	TGTGCCAGCAGTTACGAGGGGAATGGCTACACCTTC	CASSYEGNGYTF
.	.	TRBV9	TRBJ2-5	TGTGCCAGCAGCCCAAGGGTCGGTTGGGGGACCCAGTACTTC	CASSPRVGWGTQYF
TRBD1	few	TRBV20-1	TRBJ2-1	TGCAGTGCTACACCTCCGGGACAGGGCCATGAGCAGTTCTTC	CSATPPGQGHEQFF
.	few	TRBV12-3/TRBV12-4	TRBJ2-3	TGTGCCAGCAGTGCGTCAGGGGCTAGCACAGATACGCAGTATTTT	CASSASGASTDTQYF
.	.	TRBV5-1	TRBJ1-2	TGCGCCAGCAGCATTCACCGACAGGCGCATGGCTACACCTTC	CASSIHRQAHGYTF
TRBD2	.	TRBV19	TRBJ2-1	TGTGCCAGTAGTCGACTAGCGGGAGAAAACAATGAGCAGTTCTTC	CASSRLAGENNEQFF
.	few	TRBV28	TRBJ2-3	TGTGCCAGCAGGGGCACAGATACGCAGTATTTT	CASRGTDTQYF
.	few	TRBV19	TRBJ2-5	TGTGCCACCTCTTTGGGGGAGACCCAGTACTTC	CATSLGETQYF
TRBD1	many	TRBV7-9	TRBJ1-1	TGTGCCAGCAGAACCCCCCTCTGGACAGGAAACACTGAAGCTTTCTTT	CASRTPLWTGNTEAFF
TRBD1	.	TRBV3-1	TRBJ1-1	TGTGCCAGCATGACAGGGGGAGTCACTGAAGCTTTCTTT	CASMTGGVTEAFF
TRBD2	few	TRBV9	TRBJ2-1	TGTGCCAGCAGCGTAATAGCGGGAGGGTACAATGAGCAGTTCTTC	CASSVIAGGYNEQFF
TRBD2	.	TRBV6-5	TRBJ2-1	TGCGCCAGCAGTTTCGGCGTTAGCGGGAGCTTTTCCTTC	CASSFGVSGSFSF
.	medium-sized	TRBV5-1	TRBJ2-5	TGCGCCAGCAGCTTGGGAGGAGAAGAGACCCAGTACTTC	CASSLGGEETQYF
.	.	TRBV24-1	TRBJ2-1	TGTGCCACCAGGGGGAACTACAATGAGCAGTTCTTC	CATRGNYNEQFF
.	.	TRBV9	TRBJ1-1	TGTGCCAGCAGCGCCGACCGGGGCACTTACTACACTGAAGCTTTCTTT	CASSADRGTYYTEAFF
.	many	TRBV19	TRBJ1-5	TGTGCCAGTAGTATTTCACAGTTACGTCAGCCCCAGCATTTT	CASSISQLRQPQHF
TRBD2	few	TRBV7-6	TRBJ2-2	TGTGCCAGCAGCCTCGGGGGGGCCCGGGGTCCCGGGGAGCTGTTTTTT	CASSLGGARGPGELFF
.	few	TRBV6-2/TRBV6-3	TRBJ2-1	TGTGCCAGCAGTCCCCTGGGGAATGAGCAGTTCTTC	CASSPLGNEQFF
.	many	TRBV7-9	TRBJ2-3	TGTGCCAGCAGCTTAGGGGGTAGCGGCACAGATACGCAGTATTTT	CASSLGGSGTDTQYF
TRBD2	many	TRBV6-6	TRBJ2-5	TGTGCCAGCAGTCCACTAGCGGGAGGAGAGACCCAGTACTTC	CASSPLAGGETQYF
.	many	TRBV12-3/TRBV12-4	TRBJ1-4	TGTGCCAGCAGCCGGGGTGGCGGTGAAAAACTGTTTTTT	CASSRGGGEKLFF
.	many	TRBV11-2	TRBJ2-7	TGTGCCAGCAGCTATGGACAGTACTACGAGCAGTACTTC	CASSYGQYYEQYF
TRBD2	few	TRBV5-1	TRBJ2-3	TGCGCCAGCAGCTTAGGGCCTTTGGGCGGGAGTACAGATACGCAGTATTTT	CASSLGPLGGSTDTQYF
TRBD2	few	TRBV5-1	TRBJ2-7	TGCGCCAGCAGCCCCAATAGCGGGATTGATTACTACGAGCAGTACTTC	CASSPNSGIDYYEQYF
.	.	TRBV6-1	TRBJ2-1	TGTGCCAGCAGTGAATCGTCGTGGGGGCCGGACAATGAGCAGTTCTTC	CASSESSWGPDNEQFF
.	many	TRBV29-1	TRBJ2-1	TGCAGCGTTGTCGCTACAGGGAAGAACTCGGGCAATGAGCAGTTCTTC	CSVVATGKNSGNEQFF
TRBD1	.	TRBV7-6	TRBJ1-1	TGTGCCAGCAGCTTAAGGGGGCATGGGAACACTAAAGTTTTCTTT	CASSLRGHGNTKVFF
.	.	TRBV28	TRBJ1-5	TGTGCCAGCATTCCCCCCGGGACACCGAAGGGGAATCAGCCCCAGCATTTT	CASIPPGTPKGNQPQHF
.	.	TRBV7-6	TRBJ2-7	TGTGCCAGCAGCCCCAATAGCGGAGTGAGCTCCTACGAGCAGTACTTC	CASSPNSGVSSYEQYF
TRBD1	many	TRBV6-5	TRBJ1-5	TGTGCCAGCAGTTACTCACAGGGGGATCAGCCCCAGCATTTT	CASSYSQGDQPQHF
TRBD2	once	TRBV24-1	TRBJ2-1	TGTGCCACCAGTGGCAACTTAGCGGGAGAATACAATGTGCAGTTCTTC	CATSGNLAGEYNVQFF
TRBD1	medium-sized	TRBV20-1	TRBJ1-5	TGCAGTGCCAATACAGGGGGCAATCAGCCCCAGCATTTT	CSANTGGNQPQHF
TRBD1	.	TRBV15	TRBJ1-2	TGTGCCACCAGCAGTTACGGACAGGGCGATAACTATGGCTACACCTTC	CATSSYGQGDNYGYTF
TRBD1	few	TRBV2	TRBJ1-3	TGTGCCAGCAGTACAGGGGGTTTTCGAAACACCATATATTTT	CASSTGGFRNTIYF
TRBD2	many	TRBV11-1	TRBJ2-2	TGTGCCAGCAGCTCGGGCTCTAGCGGGAAGAGAAACCGGGAGCTGTTTTTT	CASSSGSSGKRNRELFF
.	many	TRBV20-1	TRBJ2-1	TGCAGTGCTAGAGATGGGCGACAGAACGACAATGAGCAGTTCTTC	CSARDGRQNDNEQFF
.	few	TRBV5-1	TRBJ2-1	TGCGCCAGCAGCGCATACAGGGGAGGCTCCTACAATGAGCAGTTCTTC	CASSAYRGGSYNEQFF
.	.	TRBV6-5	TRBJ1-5	TGTGCCAGCAGTCCCTCGTCGTACGGGGCCCCGCGTTTT	CASSPSSYGAPRF
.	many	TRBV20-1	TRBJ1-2	TGCAGTGCGTGGACCCACCGACGCTATGGCTACACCTTC	CSAWTHRRYGYTF
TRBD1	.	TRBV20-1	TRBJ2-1	TGCAGTGCTATAGCGCCGGGACAGGGGTTGAATGAGCAGTTCTTC	CSAIAPGQGLNEQFF
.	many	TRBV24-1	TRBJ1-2	TGTGCCACAAGCGGGGGGATGACTAACTATGGCTACACCTTC	CATSGGMTNYGYTF
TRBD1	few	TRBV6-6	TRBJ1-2	TGTGCCAGCAGACCGGGACAGGGCTATGGCTACACCTTC	CASRPGQGYGYTF
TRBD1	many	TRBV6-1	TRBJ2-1	TGTGCCAGCGTACCCGGGACAGGGAATCCCTACAATGAGCAGTTCTTC	CASVPGTGNPYNEQFF
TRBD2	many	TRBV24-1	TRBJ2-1	TGTGCCACCAGTGATTGGACTAGCGGGATGATCCATGAGCAGTTCTTC	CATSDWTSGMIHEQFF
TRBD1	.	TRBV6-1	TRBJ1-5	TGTGCCAGCACCGGGACAGGATCTGCGAGCAATCAGCCCCAGCATTTT	CASTGTGSASNQPQHF
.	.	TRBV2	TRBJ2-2	TGTGCCAGCAGTAAAAGGCGGTGGGAGGCCGGGGAGCTGTTTTTT	CASSKRRWEAGELFF
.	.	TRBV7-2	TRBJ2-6	TGTGCCAGCAGCTTTCGCTCAGGGTCTGGGGCCAACGTCCTGACTTTC	CASSFRSGSGANVLTF
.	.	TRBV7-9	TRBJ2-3	TGTGCCAGCAGCTTAGGGTTGAATACGCAGTATTTT	CASSLGLNTQYF
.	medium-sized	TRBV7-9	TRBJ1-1	TGTGCCAGCAGCTTAGTTCGAGGTGAAGCTTTCTTT	CASSLVRGEAFF